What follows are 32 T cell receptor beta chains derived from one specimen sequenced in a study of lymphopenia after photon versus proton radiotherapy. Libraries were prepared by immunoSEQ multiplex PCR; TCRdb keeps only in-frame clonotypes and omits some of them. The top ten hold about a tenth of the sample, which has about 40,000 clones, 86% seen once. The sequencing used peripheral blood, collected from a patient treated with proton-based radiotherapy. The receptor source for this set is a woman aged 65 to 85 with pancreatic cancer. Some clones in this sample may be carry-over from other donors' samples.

The CDR3 sequence: CASSLIDGELFF. The CDR3 DNA reads TGTGCCAGCAGCTTAATCGACGGGGAGCTGTTTTTT. This chain connects TRBV5-5 to TRBJ2-2; D gene ambiguous. Germline V gene sequence: CDR1 SGHKS, CDR2 YYEKEE (reference sequence). The CDR3 is 12 amino acids. Trimming pared 2 bases from V and 7 bases from J, leaving 6 bases between.

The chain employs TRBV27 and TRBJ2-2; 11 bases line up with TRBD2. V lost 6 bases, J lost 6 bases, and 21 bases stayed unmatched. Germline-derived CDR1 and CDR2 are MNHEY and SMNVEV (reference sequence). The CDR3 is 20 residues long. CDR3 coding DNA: TGTGCCAGCAGGCCGACCCGTAGCGGGAGGGCCAGGGGGGCGGCCGGGGAGCTGTTTTTT. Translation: CASRPTRSGRARGAAGELFF.

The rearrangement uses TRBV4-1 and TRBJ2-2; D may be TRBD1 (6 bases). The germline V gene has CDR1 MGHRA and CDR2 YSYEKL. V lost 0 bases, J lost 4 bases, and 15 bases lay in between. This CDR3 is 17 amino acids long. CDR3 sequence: CASSQEWVQGRTGELFF. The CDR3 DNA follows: TGCGCCAGCAGCCAAGAATGGGTACAGGGACGCACCGGGGAGCTGTTTTTT.

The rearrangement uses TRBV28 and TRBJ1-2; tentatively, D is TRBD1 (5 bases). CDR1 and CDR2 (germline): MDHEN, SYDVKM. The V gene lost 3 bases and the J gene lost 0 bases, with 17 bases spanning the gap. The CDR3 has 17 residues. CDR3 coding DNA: TGTGCCAGCAGTTTCGCCCCGGACATAAAAGCTAACTATGGCTACACCTTC. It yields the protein CASSFAPDIKANYGYTF.

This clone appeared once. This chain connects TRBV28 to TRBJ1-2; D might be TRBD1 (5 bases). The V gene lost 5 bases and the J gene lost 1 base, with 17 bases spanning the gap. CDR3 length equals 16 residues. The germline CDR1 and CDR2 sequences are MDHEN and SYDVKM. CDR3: CASSRRGGRDNYGYTF. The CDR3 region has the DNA TGTGCCAGCAGTCGCCGTGGGGGACGGGATAACTATGGCTACACCTTC.

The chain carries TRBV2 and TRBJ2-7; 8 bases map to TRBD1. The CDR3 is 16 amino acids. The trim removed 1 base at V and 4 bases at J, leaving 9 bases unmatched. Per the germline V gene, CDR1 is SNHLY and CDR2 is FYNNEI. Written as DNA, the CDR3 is TGTGCCAGCAGTGAAGAGGTGACAGGGGCGTCGTACGAGCAGTACTTC. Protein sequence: CASSEEVTGASYEQYF.

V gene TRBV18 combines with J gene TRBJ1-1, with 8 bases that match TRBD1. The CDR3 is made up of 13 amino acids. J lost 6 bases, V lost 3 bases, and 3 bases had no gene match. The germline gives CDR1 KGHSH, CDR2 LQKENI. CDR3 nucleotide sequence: TGTGCCAGCTCACCCGGACAGGGCGCTGAAGCTTTCTTT. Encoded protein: CASSPGQGAEAFF.

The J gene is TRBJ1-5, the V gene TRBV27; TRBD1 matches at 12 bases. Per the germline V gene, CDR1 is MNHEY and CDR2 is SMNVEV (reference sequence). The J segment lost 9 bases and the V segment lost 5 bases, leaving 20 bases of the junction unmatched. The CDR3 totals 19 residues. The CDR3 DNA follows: TGTGCCAGCAGTATCCGACTAGGGGGGACAGGGGGCCCCCTTGGGCCCCAGCATTTT. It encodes CASSIRLGGTGGPLGPQHF.

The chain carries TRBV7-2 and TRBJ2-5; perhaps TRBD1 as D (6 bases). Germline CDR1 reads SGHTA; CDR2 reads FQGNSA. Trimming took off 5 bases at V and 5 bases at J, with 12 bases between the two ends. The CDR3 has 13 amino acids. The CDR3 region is CASSTGNRETQYF. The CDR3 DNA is TGTGCCAGCAGCACAGGGAATCGGGAGACCCAGTACTTC.

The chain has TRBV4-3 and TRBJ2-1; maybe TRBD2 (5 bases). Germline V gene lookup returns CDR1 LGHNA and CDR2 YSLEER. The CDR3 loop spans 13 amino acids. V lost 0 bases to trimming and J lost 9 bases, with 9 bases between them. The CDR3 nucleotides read TGCGCCAGCAGCCAAGATGTTGGGAGTGAGCAGTTCTTC. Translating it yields CASSQDVGSEQFF.

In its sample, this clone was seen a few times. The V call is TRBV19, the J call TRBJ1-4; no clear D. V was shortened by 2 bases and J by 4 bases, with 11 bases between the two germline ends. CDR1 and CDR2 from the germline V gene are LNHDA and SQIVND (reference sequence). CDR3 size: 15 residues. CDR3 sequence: CASSISRGFNEKLFF. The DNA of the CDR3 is TGTGCCAGTAGTATATCCCGAGGCTTTAATGAAAAACTGTTTTTT.

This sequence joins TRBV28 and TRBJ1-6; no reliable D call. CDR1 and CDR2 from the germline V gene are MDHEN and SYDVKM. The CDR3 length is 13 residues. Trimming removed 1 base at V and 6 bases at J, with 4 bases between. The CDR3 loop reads CASSLLSNSPLHF. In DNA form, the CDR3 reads TGTGCCAGCAGTTTATTGAGTAATTCACCCCTCCACTTT. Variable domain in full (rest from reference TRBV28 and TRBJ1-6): DVKVTQSSRYLVKRTGEKVFLECVQDMDHENMFWYRQDPGLGLRLIYFSYDVKMKEKGDIPEGYSVSREKKERFSLILESASTNQTSMYLCASSLLSNSPLHFGNGTRLTVT.

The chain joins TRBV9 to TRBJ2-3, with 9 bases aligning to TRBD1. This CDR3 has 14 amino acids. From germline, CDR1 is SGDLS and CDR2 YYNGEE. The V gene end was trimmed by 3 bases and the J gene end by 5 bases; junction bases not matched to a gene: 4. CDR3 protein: CASSATGGRDTQYF. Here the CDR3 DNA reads TGTGCCAGCAGCGCGACAGGGGGTAGAGATACGCAGTATTTT.

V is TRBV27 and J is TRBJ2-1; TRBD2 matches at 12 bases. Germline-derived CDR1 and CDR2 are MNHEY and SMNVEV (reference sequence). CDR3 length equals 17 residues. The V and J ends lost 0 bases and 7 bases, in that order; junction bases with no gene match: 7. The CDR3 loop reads CASSLSRRLAGENEQFF. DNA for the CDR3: TGTGCCAGCAGTTTATCGAGAAGACTAGCGGGAGAGAATGAGCAGTTCTTC.

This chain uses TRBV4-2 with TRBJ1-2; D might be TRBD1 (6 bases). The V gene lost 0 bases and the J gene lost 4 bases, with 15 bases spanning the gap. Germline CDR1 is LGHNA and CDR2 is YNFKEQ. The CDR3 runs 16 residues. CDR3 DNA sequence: TGTGCCAGCAGCCAAGAAATATGGAAGACAGGCTATGGCTACACCTTC. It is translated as CASSQEIWKTGYGYTF.

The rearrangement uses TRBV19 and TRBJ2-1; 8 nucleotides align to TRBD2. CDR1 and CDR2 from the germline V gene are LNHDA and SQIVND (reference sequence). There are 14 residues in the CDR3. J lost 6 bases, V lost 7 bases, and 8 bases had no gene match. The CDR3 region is CASNSGGPSNEQFF. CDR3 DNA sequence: TGTGCCAGTAATTCGGGAGGGCCCTCCAATGAGCAGTTCTTC.

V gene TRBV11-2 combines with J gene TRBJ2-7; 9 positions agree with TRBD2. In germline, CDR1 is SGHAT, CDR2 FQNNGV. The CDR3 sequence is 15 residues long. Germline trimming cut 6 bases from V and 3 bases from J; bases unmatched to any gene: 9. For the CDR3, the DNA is TGTGCCAGCAGTCCCCGACTAGCGGAAAGCTACGAGCAGTACTTC. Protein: CASSPRLAESYEQYF.

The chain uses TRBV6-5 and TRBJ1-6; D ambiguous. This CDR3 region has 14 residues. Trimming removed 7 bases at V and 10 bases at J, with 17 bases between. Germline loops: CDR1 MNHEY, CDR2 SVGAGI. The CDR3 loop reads CASTPQSGISPLHF. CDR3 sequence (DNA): TGTGCCAGCACCCCACAAAGCGGCATCTCACCCCTCCACTTT.

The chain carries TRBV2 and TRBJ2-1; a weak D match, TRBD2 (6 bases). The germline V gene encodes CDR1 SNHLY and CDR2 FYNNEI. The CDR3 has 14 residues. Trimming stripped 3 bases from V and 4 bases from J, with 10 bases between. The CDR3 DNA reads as TGTGCCAGCAGTGAGGCGGGACCATACAATGAGCAGTTCTTC. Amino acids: CASSEAGPYNEQFF.

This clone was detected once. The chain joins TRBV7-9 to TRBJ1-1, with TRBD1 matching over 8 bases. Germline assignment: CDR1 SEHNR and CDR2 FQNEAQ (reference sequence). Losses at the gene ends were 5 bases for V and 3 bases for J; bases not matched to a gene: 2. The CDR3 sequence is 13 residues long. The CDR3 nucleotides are TGTGCCAGCAGCACACAGGGGGACACTGAAGCTTTCTTT. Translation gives CASSTQGDTEAFF.

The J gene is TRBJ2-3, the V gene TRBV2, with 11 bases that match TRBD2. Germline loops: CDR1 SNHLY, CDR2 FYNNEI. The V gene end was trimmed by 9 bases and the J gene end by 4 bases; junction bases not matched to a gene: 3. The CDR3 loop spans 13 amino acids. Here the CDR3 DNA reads TGTGCCAGTGTTAGCGGGAGGGCAGATACGCAGTATTTT. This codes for CASVSGRADTQYF.

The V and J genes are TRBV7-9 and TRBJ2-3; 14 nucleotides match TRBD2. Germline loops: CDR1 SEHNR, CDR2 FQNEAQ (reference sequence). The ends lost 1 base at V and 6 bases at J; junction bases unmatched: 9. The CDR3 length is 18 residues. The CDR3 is CASSLVRLAGGPGDTQYF. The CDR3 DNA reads TGTGCCAGCAGCTTAGTGAGACTAGCGGGAGGGCCAGGTGATACGCAGTATTTT.

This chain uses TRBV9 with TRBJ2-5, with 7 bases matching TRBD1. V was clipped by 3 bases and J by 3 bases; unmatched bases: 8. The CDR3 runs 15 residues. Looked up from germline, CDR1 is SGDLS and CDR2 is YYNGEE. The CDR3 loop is CASSELIGTEETQYF. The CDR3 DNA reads TGTGCCAGCAGCGAACTCATCGGGACAGAAGAGACCCAGTACTTC.

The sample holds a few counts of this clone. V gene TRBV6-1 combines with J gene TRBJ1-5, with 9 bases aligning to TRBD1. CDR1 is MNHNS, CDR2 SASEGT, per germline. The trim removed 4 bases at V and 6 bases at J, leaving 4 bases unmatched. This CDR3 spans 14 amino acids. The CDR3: CASSATGGVQPQHF. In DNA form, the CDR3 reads TGTGCCAGCAGTGCCACAGGGGGCGTTCAGCCCCAGCATTTT.

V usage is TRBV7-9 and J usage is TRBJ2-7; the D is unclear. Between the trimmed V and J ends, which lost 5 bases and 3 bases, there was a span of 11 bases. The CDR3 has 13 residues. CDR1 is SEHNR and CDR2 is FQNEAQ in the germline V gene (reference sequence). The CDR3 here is CASSAENFYEQYF. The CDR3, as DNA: TGTGCCAGCAGCGCAGAGAACTTCTACGAGCAGTACTTC.

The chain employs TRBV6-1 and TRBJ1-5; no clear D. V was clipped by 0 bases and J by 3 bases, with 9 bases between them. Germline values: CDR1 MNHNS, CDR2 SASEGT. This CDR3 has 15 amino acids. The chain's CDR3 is CASSEAIPNNQPQHF. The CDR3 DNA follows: TGTGCCAGCAGTGAAGCGATACCTAACAATCAGCCCCAGCATTTT.

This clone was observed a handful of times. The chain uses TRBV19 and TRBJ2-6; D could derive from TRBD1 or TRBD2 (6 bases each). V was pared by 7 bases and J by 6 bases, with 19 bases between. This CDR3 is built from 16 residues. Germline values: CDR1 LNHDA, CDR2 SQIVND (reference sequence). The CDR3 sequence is CASMVGGAAVANVLTF. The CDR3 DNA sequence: TGTGCCAGTATGGTCGGGGGCGCCGCCGTGGCCAACGTCCTGACTTTC.

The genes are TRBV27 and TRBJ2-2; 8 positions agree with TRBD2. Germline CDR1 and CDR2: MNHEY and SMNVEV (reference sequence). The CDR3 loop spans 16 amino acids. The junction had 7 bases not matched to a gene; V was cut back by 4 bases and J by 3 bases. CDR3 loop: CASSSPTSVYTGELFF. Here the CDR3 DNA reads TGTGCCAGCAGTTCTCCGACTAGCGTTTACACCGGGGAGCTGTTTTTT.

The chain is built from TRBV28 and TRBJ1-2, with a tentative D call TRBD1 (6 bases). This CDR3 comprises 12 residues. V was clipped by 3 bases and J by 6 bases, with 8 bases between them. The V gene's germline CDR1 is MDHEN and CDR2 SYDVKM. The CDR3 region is CASSFPGDGYTF. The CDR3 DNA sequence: TGTGCCAGCAGTTTCCCAGGGGATGGCTACACCTTC.

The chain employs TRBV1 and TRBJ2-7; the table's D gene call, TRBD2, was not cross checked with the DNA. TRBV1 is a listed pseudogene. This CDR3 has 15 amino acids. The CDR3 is CTSSPQDGRMEWQYF. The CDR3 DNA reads TGCACCAGCAGTCCTCAGGACGGGAGAATGGAGTGGCAGTACTTC.

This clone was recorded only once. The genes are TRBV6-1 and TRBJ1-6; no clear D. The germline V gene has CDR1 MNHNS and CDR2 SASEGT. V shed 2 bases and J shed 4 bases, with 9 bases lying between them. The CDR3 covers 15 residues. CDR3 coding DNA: TGTGCCAGCAGTGAAATGTCAGCTTATAATTCACCCCTCCACTTT. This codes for CASSEMSAYNSPLHF.

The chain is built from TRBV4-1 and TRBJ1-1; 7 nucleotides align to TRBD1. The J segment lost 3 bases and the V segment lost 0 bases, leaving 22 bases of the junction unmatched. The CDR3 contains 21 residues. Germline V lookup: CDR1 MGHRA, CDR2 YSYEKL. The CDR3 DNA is TGCGCCAGCAGCCAAGAAAGGGATAGGGGGCTCGTGCCCGATGCGGACACTGAAGCTTTCTTT. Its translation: CASSQERDRGLVPDADTEAFF.